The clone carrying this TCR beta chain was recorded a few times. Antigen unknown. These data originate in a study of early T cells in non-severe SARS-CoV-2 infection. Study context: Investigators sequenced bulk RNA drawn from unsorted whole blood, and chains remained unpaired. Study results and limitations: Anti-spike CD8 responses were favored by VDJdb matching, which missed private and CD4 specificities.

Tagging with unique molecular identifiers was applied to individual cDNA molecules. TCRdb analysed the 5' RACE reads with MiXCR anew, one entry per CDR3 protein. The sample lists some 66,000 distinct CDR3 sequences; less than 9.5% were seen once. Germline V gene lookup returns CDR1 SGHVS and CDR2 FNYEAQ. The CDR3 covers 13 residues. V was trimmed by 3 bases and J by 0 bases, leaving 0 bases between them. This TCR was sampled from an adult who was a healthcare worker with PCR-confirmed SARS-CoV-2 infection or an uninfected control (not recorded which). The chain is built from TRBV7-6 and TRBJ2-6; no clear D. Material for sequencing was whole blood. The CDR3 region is CASSFSGANVLTF. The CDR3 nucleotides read TGTGCCAGCAGCTTCTCTGGGGCCAACGTCCTGACTTTC.